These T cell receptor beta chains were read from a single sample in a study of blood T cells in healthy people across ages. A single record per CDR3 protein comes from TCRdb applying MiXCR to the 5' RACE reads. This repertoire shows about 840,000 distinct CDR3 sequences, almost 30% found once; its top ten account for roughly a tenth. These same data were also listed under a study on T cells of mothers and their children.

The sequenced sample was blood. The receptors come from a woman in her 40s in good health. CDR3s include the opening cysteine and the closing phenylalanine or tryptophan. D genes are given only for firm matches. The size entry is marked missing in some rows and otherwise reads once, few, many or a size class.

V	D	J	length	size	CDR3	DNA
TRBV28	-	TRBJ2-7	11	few	CASLRSYEQYF	TGTGCCAGCCTCCGGTCCTACGAGCAGTACTTC
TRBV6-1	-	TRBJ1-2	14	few	CASRSDTLNHGYTF	TGTGCCAGCAGGTCGGACACCTTAAACCATGGCTACACCTTC
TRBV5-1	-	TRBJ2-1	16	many	CASSLVGGHEYNEQFF	TGCGCCAGCAGCTTGGTTGGGGGCCACGAATACAATGAGCAGTTCTTC
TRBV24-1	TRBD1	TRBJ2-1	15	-	CVTSDLRTGPSEQFF	TGTGTCACCAGTGATTTGCGGACAGGGCCCAGCGAGCAGTTCTTC
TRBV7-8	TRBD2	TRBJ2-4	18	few	CASSLMPRGASAKNIQYF	TGTGCCAGCAGCTTAATGCCGCGGGGGGCTTCAGCCAAAAACATTCAGTACTTC
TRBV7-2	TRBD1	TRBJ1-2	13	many	CASSLGQGRGYTF	TGCGCCAGCAGCTTAGGACAGGGGCGAGGCTACACCTTC
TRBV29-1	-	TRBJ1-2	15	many	CSVSPGPTANYGYTF	TGCAGCGTTTCACCGGGGCCCACGGCAAACTATGGCTACACCTTC
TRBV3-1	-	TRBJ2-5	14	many	CASSLGRGPWTQYF	TGTGCCAGCAGCCTAGGGCGGGGACCGTGGACCCAGTACTTC
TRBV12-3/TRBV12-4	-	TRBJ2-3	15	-	CASSLNRVGTDTQYF	TGTGCCAGCAGTCTAAACAGGGTGGGAACAGATACGCAGTATTTT
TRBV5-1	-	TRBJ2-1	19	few	CASSFGRRAARQIDNEQFF	TGCGCCAGCAGCTTCGGTCGGCGGGCCGCGCGTCAAATTGACAATGAGCAGTTCTTC
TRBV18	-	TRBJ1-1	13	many	CASSPQVRTEAFF	TGTGCCAGCTCACCACAAGTAAGGACTGAAGCTTTCTTT
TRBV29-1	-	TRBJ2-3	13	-	CSGAGASTDTQYF	TGCAGCGGGGCGGGGGCAAGCACAGATACGCAGTATTTT
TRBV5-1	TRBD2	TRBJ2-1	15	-	CASSLVAGIRGKQFF	TGCGCCAGCAGCTTGGTAGCGGGGATCCGGGGTAAGCAGTTCTTC
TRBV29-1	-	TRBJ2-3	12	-	CSVGNSNQPQYF	TGCAGCGTCGGGAATAGCAATCAGCCCCAGTATTTT
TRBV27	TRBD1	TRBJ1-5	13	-	CASSAGGPQPQHF	TGTGCCAGCAGCGCAGGGGGACCTCAGCCCCAGCATTTT
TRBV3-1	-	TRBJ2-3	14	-	CASSQEAVADTQYF	TGTGCCAGCAGCCAAGAAGCGGTTGCAGATACGCAGTATTTT